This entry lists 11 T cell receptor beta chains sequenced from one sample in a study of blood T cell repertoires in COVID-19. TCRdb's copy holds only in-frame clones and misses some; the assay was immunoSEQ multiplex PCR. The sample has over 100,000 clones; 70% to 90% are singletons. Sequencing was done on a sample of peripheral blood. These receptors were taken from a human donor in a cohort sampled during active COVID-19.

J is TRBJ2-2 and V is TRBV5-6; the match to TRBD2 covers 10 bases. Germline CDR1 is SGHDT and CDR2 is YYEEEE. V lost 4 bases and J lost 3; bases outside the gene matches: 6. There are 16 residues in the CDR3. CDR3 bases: TGTGCCAGCAGCCTGCTAGCGGGAGCTGACACCGGGGAGCTGTTTTTT. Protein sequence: CASSLLAGADTGELFF.

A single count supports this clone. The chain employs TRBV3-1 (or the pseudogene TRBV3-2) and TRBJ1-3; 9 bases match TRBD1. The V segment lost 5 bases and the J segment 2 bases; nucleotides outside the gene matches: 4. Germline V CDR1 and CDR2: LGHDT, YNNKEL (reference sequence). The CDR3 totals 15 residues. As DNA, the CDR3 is TGTGCCAGCAGCGTCGGGACAGGGACTGGAAACACCATATATTTT. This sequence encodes CASSVGTGTGNTIYF.

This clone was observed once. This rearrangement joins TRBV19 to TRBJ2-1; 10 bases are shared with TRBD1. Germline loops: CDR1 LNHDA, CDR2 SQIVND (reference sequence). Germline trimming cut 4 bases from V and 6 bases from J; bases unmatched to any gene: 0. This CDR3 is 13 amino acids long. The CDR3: CASSRTGGNEQFF. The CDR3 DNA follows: TGTGCCAGTAGTAGGACAGGGGGCAATGAGCAGTTCTTC. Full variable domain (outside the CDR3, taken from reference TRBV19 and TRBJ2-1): DGGITQSPKYLFRKEGQNVTLSCEQNLNHDAMYWYRQDPGQGLRLIYYSQIVNDFQKGDIAEGYSVSREKKESFPLTVTSAQKNPTAFYLCASSRTGGNEQFFGPGTRLTVL.

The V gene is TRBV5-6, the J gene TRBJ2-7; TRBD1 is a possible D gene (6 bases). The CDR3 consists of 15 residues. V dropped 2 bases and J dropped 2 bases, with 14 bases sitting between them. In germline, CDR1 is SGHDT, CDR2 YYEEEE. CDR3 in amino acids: CASSLDRTYPYEQYF. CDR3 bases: TGTGCCAGCAGCTTAGACAGGACCTACCCCTACGAGCAGTACTTC.

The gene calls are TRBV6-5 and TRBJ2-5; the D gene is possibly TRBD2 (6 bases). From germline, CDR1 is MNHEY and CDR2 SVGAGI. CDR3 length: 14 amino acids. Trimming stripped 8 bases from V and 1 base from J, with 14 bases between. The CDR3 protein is CASAGRGPQETQYF. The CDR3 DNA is TGTGCCAGCGCGGGACGCGGGCCCCAAGAGACCCAGTACTTC.

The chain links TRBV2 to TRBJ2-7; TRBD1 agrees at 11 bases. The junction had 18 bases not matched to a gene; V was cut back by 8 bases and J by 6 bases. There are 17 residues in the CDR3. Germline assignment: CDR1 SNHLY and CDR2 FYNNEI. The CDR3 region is CASGRTGGAISFAEQYF. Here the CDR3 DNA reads TGTGCCAGCGGGAGGACAGGGGGCGCAATTAGTTTCGCCGAGCAGTACTTC.

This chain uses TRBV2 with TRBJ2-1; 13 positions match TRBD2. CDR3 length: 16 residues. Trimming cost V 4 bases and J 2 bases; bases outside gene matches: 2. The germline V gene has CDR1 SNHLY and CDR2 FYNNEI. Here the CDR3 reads CASSGTSGSTYNEQFF. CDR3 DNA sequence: TGTGCCAGCAGTGGGACTAGCGGGAGTACCTACAATGAGCAGTTCTTC.

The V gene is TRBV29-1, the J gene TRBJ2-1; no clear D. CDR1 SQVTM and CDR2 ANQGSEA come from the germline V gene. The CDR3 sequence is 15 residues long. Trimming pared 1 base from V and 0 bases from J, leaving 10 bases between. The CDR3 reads CSVEGQAPSYNEQFF. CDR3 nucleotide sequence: TGCAGCGTTGAAGGCCAGGCTCCCTCCTACAATGAGCAGTTCTTC.

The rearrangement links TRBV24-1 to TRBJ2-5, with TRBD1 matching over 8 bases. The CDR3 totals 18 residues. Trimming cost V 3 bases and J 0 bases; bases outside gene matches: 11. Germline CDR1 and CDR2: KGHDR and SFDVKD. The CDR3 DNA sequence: TGTGCCACCAGTGATGCCCCCGGGACAGGAGCGTACCAAGAGACCCAGTACTTC. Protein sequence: CATSDAPGTGAYQETQYF.

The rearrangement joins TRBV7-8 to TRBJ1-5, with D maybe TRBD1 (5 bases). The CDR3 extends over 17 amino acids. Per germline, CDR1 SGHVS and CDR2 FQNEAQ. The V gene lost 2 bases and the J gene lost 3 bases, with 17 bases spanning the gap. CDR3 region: CASSLSAGKGVNQPQHF. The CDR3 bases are TGTGCCAGCAGCTTATCGGCAGGGAAAGGGGTCAATCAGCCCCAGCATTTT. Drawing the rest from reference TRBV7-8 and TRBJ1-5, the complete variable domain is GAGVSQSPRYKVAKRGQDVALRCDPISGHVSLFWYQQALGQGPEFLTYFQNEAQLDKSGLPSDRFFAERPEGSVSTLKIQRTQQEDSAVYLCASSLSAGKGVNQPQHFGDGTRLSIL.

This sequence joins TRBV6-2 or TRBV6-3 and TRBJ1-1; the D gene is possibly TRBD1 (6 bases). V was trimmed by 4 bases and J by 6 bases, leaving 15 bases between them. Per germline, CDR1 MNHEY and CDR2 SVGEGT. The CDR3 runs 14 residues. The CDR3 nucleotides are TGTGCCAGCAGTTCCTCGACAGGCCCGGCTGAAGCTTTCTTT. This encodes CASSSSTGPAEAFF.